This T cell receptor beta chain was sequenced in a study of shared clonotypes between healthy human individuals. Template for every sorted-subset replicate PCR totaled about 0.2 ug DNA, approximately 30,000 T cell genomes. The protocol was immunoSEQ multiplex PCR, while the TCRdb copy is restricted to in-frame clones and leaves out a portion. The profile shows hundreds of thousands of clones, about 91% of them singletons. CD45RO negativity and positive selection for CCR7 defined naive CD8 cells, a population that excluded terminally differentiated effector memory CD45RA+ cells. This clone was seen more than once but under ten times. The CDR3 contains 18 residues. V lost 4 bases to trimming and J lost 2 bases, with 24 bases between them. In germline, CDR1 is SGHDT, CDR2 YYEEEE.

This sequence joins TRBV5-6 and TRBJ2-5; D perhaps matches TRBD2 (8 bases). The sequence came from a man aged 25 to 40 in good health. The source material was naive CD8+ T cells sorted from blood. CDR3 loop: CASSGGQVYREGQETQYF. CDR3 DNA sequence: TGTGCCAGCAGCGGTGGACAGGTATACCGGGAGGGACAAGAGACCCAGTACTTC.